The entry that follows covers one T cell receptor beta chain sequence. CDR1 LGHNA and CDR2 YNFKEQ come from the germline V gene. Losses at the gene ends were 0 bases for V and 7 bases for J; bases not matched to a gene: 8. The CDR3 length is 17 residues. The data belong to a study of control samples from healthy donors and cancer patients. Assay used: immunoSEQ multiplex PCR; TCRdb lists only in-frame clones, some missing. The sample has more than 70,000 clones, approximately 94% seen once. The clonotype comes from a woman under 40 in good health. The chain links TRBV4-2 to TRBJ2-1; TRBD1 matches at 11 bases. The sample consisted of blood. CDR3 DNA: TGTGCCAGCAGCCAAGATCAGGGGACAGGGGGAAAGAATGAGCAGTTCTTC. Translation: CASSQDQGTGGKNEQFF.